This T cell receptor beta chain is from a study of neurological immune-mediated disorders. 5'RACE employing 10-nucleotide random UMIs yielded the cDNA. TCRdb fed the 5' RACE reads into MiXCR, producing one record per CDR3 protein. The data hold about 35,000 distinct CDR3 sequences, with 3.5% to 4% observed a single time. This clonotype occurred a few times. The antigen is not known. The CDR3 runs 13 residues. Trimming cost V 7 bases and J 11 bases; bases outside gene matches: 13. In germline, CDR1 is SQVTM, CDR2 ANQGSEA. General study points: The multiple sclerosis repertoire cluster had no clinical or MRI correlate.

This sequence originates from a man aged 25 to 40 with multiple sclerosis. The J gene is TRBJ1-4, the V gene TRBV29-1; 7 nucleotides align to TRBD1. The specimen was PBMCs. The CDR3, as DNA: TGCAGCGCTGGCAGCGACAGGGCCGGGAAACTGTTTTTT. It encodes CSAGSDRAGKLFF. Supplemented by reference TRBV29-1 and TRBJ1-4, the full variable domain reads SAVISQKPSRDICQRGTSLTIQCQVDSQVTMMFWYRQQPGQSLTLIATANQGSEATYESGFVIDKFPISRPNLTFSTLTVSNMSPEDSSIYLCSAGSDRAGKLFFGSGTQLSVL.